The following is a TCR beta chain sequence with its context. The data originate from a study of cytomegalovirus exposure and HLA in healthy donors. Vbeta (60) and Jbeta (13) primers were used in the PCR. How the authors handled the data: Later reanalysis found around 84 million unique TCR beta chains, 10 million to 12 million of them shared. Only in-frame clones appear in the TCRdb table, and some are missing; sequencing was by immunoSEQ multiplex PCR. The V and J calls and clone size come from that table; D and trimming were worked out from the DNA. The sample contains about 190,000 clones, about four fifths of which appear only once. This CDR3 is 14 amino acids long. Trimming cost V 0 bases and J 6 bases, with 11 bases left between them. The germline V gene has CDR1 LGHNA and CDR2 YSLEER.

The receptor was derived from a boy younger than 18 in good health and CMV-seronegative. The specimen was PBMCs. J is TRBJ1-1 and V is TRBV4-3, with a tentative D call TRBD1 (5 bases). The CDR3 loop reads CASSQDPGISEAFF. The CDR3 DNA reads as TGCGCCAGCAGCCAAGACCCAGGGATCTCTGAAGCTTTCTTT.